Shown below are 7 T cell receptor beta chains from a single sample sequenced in a study of long-term antiretroviral therapy in people with HIV. It was version v3.0 of the immunoSEQ assay that was run at survey level. The method was immunoSEQ multiplex PCR; TCRdb's version includes in-frame clones alone and lacks a portion of them. The profile shows tens of thousands of clones, about 80% of them singletons. Here the sequenced sample was unsorted PBMCs, taken 0.5 years before starting antiretroviral therapy. The receptors were sampled from a man aged 35 to 55 with HIV.

V gene TRBV5-1 combines with J gene TRBJ1-1; D unresolved. Trimming stripped 3 bases from V and 6 bases from J, with 12 bases between. Germline CDR1 and CDR2: SGHRS and YFSETQ. This CDR3 spans 13 amino acids. CDR3 loop: CASSSEGPAEAFF. DNA for the CDR3: TGCGCCAGCAGCTCGGAGGGCCCGGCTGAAGCTTTCTTT.

V gene TRBV11-2 combines with J gene TRBJ2-2, with 10 bases aligning to TRBD2. The CDR3 has 19 amino acids. Unmatched junction bases numbered 18, after V lost 5 bases and J lost 6 bases. In germline, CDR1 is SGHAT, CDR2 FQNNGV. CDR3: CASSDPRGASGGRSGELFF. Here the CDR3 DNA reads TGTGCCAGCAGCGACCCCCGGGGGGCTAGCGGGGGACGGTCCGGGGAGCTGTTTTTT. Filled out from reference TRBV11-2 and TRBJ2-2, the complete variable domain reads EAGVAQSPRYKIIEKRQSVAFWCNPISGHATLYWYQQILGQGPKLLIQFQNNGVVDDSQLPKDRFSAERLKGVDSTLKIQPAKLEDSAVYLCASSDPRGASGGRSGELFFGEGSRLTVL.

This rearrangement joins TRBV5-1 to TRBJ2-2; 7 bases map to TRBD2. The ends lost 4 bases at V and 1 base at J; junction bases unmatched: 7. Per germline, CDR1 SGHRS and CDR2 YFSETQ. This CDR3 comprises 16 residues. CDR3 nucleotide sequence: TGCGCCAGCAGCCTGGTAGCTAGCGGGAACACCGGGGAGCTGTTTTTT. Its translation is CASSLVASGNTGELFF.

The chain is built from TRBV5-1 and TRBJ2-7; D gene uncertain. Germline CDR1 SGHRS, CDR2 YFSETQ. V was pared by 0 bases and J by 1 base, with 14 bases between. The CDR3 covers 16 residues. The CDR3 coding sequence is TGCGCCAGCAGCTTGGAGACTCCAGCTAGATCCTACGAGCAGTACTTC. This translates into CASSLETPARSYEQYF.

The rearrangement joins TRBV18 to TRBJ1-5, with D perhaps matching TRBD1 (5 bases). The CDR3 extends over 15 amino acids. The ends were cut back, 2 bases at V and 2 bases at J, with 10 bases in the middle. Germline lookup yields CDR1 KGHSH and CDR2 LQKENI. The CDR3 reads CASSPGREGNQPQHF. The CDR3 bases are TGTGCCAGCTCACCAGGCAGGGAGGGCAATCAGCCCCAGCATTTT.

This chain joins TRBV28 and TRBJ1-4; TRBD1 matches 8 bases. The CDR3 runs 15 residues. The germline V gene encodes CDR1 MDHEN and CDR2 SYDVKM. The ends lost 6 bases at V and 9 bases at J; junction bases unmatched: 12. CDR3 coding DNA: TGTGCCAGCAGGACCGCAGGGGGCCCCTTGAAAAAACTGTTTTTT. Amino acids: CASRTAGGPLKKLFF. The full variable domain, rest sourced from reference TRBV28 and TRBJ1-4, is DVKVTQSSRYLVKRTGEKVFLECVQDMDHENMFWYRQDPGLGLRLIYFSYDVKMKEKGDIPEGYSVSREKKERFSLILESASTNQTSMYLCASRTAGGPLKKLFFGSGTQLSVL.

This clone was seen only a few times. This rearrangement joins TRBV13 to TRBJ2-1; the D gene could be TRBD1 or TRBD2 (6 bases each). Germline CDR1 is PRHDT and CDR2 is FYEKMQ (reference sequence). With 3 bases removed from V and 7 bases from J, the gap between germline ends came to 16 bases. This CDR3 is built from 15 residues. In DNA, the CDR3 is TGTGCCAGCAGCTTGGAAGGGGGGCCGAATAATGAGCAGTTCTTC. Translation: CASSLEGGPNNEQFF.